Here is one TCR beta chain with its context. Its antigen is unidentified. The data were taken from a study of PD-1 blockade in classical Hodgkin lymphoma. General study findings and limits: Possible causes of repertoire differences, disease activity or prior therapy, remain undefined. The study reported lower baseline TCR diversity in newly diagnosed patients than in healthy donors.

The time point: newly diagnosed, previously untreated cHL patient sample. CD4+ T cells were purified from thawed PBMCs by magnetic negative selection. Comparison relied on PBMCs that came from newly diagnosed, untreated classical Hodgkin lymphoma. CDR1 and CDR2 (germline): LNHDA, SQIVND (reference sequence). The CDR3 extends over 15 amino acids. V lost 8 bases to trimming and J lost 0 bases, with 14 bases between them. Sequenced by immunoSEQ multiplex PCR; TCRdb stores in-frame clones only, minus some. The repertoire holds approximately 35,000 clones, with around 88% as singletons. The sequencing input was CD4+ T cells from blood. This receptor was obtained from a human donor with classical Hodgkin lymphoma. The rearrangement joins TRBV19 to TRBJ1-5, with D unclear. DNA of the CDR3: TGTGCCAGTTTATTGGACTCCTATAGCAATCAGCCCCAGCATTTT. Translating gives CASLLDSYSNQPQHF.